This is a list of T cell receptor beta chains from one sample in a study of cytomegalovirus exposure and HLA in healthy donors. The method was immunoSEQ multiplex PCR; TCRdb's version includes in-frame clones alone and lacks a portion of them. The sample lists roughly 180,000 clones, nearly 80% occurring once. The sample comprised PBMCs. These receptors all stem from a man aged 45-60 years in good health and CMV-seropositive. Each CDR3 is given with its conserved first and last residue. The D gene is left open where the match is weak. Rows may omit the clone size; those that give it use once, few, many or a size class.

J: TRBJ2-2
D: .
size: .
V: TRBV7-9
length: 15
DNA: TGTGCCAGCAGCTTACGCGCAACGAACACCGGGGAGCTGTTTTTT
CDR3: CASSLRATNTGELFF

J: TRBJ2-3
D: TRBD2
size: .
V: TRBV9
length: 16
DNA: TGTGCCAGCAGCTCCGGGCCTAGCGGGGCATCAGATACGCAGTATTTT
CDR3: CASSSGPSGASDTQYF

J: TRBJ2-7
D: .
size: once
V: TRBV10-3
length: 13
DNA: TGTGCCATCAGTGACACAGGGTGGAACGAGCAGTACTTC
CDR3: CAISDTGWNEQYF

J: TRBJ1-4
D: TRBD1
size: .
V: TRBV28
length: 14
DNA: TGTGCCAGCAGTTTGGGGACAGGGAAGGAAAAACTGTTTTTT
CDR3: CASSLGTGKEKLFF

J: TRBJ2-1
D: .
size: .
V: TRBV29-1
length: 12
DNA: TGCAGCGCGGGGGACAGTTACAATGAGCAGTTCTTC
CDR3: CSAGDSYNEQFF

J: TRBJ1-6
D: .
size: .
V: TRBV2
length: 14
DNA: TGTGCCAGCAGTGAAGGCAGGGCGAGAGCACCCCTCCACTTT
CDR3: CASSEGRARAPLHF

J: TRBJ2-1
D: TRBD2
size: few
V: TRBV6-4
length: 16
DNA: TGTGCCAGCAGTGACTCGACTAGCGGGGGTCACAATGAGCAGTTCTTC
CDR3: CASSDSTSGGHNEQFF

J: TRBJ2-2
D: .
size: .
V: TRBV18
length: 14
DNA: TGTGCCAGCTCACTACAGGGATACACCGGGGAGCTGTTTTTT
CDR3: CASSLQGYTGELFF

J: TRBJ2-5
D: .
size: .
V: TRBV7-9
length: 14
DNA: TGTGCCAGCAGCTTAGCGCCCAGGCAAGAGACCCAGTACTTC
CDR3: CASSLAPRQETQYF

J: TRBJ1-1
D: .
size: .
V: TRBV28
length: 14
DNA: TGTGCCAGCAGTTCCGGGACACGGGGCACTGAAGCTTTCTTT
CDR3: CASSSGTRGTEAFF

J: TRBJ2-2
D: .
size: .
V: TRBV4-2
length: 14
DNA: TGTGCCAGCAGCCAAGTCAAAGCAGGCGGGGAGCTGTTTTTT
CDR3: CASSQVKAGGELFF

J: TRBJ1-1
D: .
size: .
V: TRBV28
length: 15
DNA: TGTGCCAGCAGTTTTCAGGTCGGGGTATCCGCTGAAGCTTTCTTT
CDR3: CASSFQVGVSAEAFF

J: TRBJ2-3
D: TRBD2
size: .
V: TRBV7-3
length: 15
DNA: TGTGCCAGCAGCTTACTAGCGGGGGGCACAGATACGCAGTATTTT
CDR3: CASSLLAGGTDTQYF

J: TRBJ2-3
D: TRBD2
size: .
V: TRBV15
length: 18
DNA: TGTGCCACCAGCAGAGCTTTAGGCGGGGGGCAACGCACAGATACGCAGTATTTT
CDR3: CATSRALGGGQRTDTQYF

J: TRBJ1-2
D: TRBD1
size: .
V: TRBV6-5
length: 15
DNA: TGTGCCAGTAACCCATACAGGGGGCAGGGCTATGGCTACACCTTC
CDR3: CASNPYRGQGYGYTF

J: TRBJ1-4
D: .
size: .
V: TRBV15
length: 16
DNA: TGTGCCACCAGCAGAGATTTGGGAGGGACTAATGAAAAACTGTTTTTT
CDR3: CATSRDLGGTNEKLFF

J: TRBJ1-5
D: .
size: .
V: TRBV19
length: 14
DNA: TGTGCCAGTAGTATTTGGCAGGACAATCAGCCCCAGCATTTT
CDR3: CASSIWQDNQPQHF

J: TRBJ2-2
D: TRBD1
size: .
V: TRBV5-1
length: 16
DNA: TGCGCCAGCAGCTTATCGAGACAGGGGTATGCCGGGGAGCTGTTTTTT
CDR3: CASSLSRQGYAGELFF

J: TRBJ2-3
D: .
size: .
V: TRBV5-4
length: 14
DNA: TGTGCCAGCAGTCCTAGGGGAGGCCCCCTACCGCAGTATTTT
CDR3: CASSPRGGPLPQYF

J: TRBJ1-5
D: TRBD1
size: .
V: TRBV6-5
length: 14
DNA: TGTGCCAGCAGCCCCGGGACAGGGTGGCAGCCCCAGCATTTT
CDR3: CASSPGTGWQPQHF

J: TRBJ1-2
D: TRBD1
size: .
V: TRBV6-5
length: 15
DNA: TGTGCCAGCAGTACTGGACAGGGAGAGATGATTCGCTACACCTTC
CDR3: CASSTGQGEMIRYTF

J: TRBJ2-5
D: TRBD1
size: few
V: TRBV4-3
length: 14
DNA: TGCGCCAGCAGCCAAGGAACAGGGGAAGAGACCCAGTACTTC
CDR3: CASSQGTGEETQYF

J: TRBJ1-2
D: .
size: once
V: TRBV7-2
length: 13
DNA: TGTGCCAGCAGCCAATATTTAGACTATGGCTACACCTTC
CDR3: CASSQYLDYGYTF

J: TRBJ2-3
D: TRBD2
size: once
V: TRBV4-2
length: 15
DNA: TGTGCCAGCAGCCAAGAACTAGCGGGGGGTAATACGCAGTATTTT
CDR3: CASSQELAGGNTQYF

J: TRBJ2-3
D: .
size: .
V: TRBV18
length: 12
DNA: TGTGCCAGCTCTTCGGACAGCGATACGCAGTATTTT
CDR3: CASSSDSDTQYF